The entry that follows covers one T cell receptor (beta chain) sequence. The sample originates from a study of siplizumab effects on memory and regulatory T cells. Libraries were prepared by immunoSEQ multiplex PCR; TCRdb keeps only in-frame clonotypes and omits some of them. The table has 57,000 or so clones, more than 85% seen once; the top ten hold about 40%. V lost 5 bases and J 0 bases, leaving 11 bases between the germline ends. Looked up from germline, CDR1 is SEHNR and CDR2 is FQNEAQ (reference sequence). This CDR3 is 15 amino acids long. The clonotype originates from a human donor in good health. The sample comprised CD8+ T cells sorted from blood. The chain carries TRBV7-9 and TRBJ2-4; D not certain. CDR3 sequence reads: CASSSTELAKNIQYF. In nucleotides, the CDR3 is TGTGCCAGCAGCAGCACGGAACTAGCCAAAAACATTCAGTACTTC.